Shown below are 30 T cell receptor beta chains from a single sample sequenced in a study of shared clonotypes between healthy human individuals. Data came from immunoSEQ multiplex PCR; TCRdb stores just in-frame clones and leaves some out. The sample carries 1 million to 1.3 million clones, about 84% recorded once. The sequencing sample was made of memory CD4+ T cells from PBMCs. Stated subset: CD45RA-negative fraction. Receptors were obtained from a man aged 18 to 29 in good health. Some clones in this sample may be carry-over from other donors' samples.

V usage is TRBV27 and J usage is TRBJ1-1, with TRBD1 identical over 9 bases. Germline-derived CDR1 and CDR2 are MNHEY and SMNVEV (reference sequence). The J segment lost 4 bases and the V segment lost 7 bases, leaving 13 bases of the junction unmatched. The CDR3 consists of 16 residues. CDR3 sequence (DNA): TGTGCCAGCATGAAAACAGGGGGCGTATATTCCACTGAAGCTTTCTTT. This sequence encodes CASMKTGGVYSTEAFF.

The J gene is TRBJ1-1, the V gene TRBV6-5; D is unresolved. The CDR3 has 15 residues. Per the germline V gene, CDR1 is MNHEY and CDR2 is SVGAGI. V gave up 0 bases and J gave up 6 bases, with 14 bases separating them. CDR3 in DNA: TGTGCCAGCAGTTACTCGGCAGGATTTATCGCTGAAGCTTTCTTT. It translates to CASSYSAGFIAEAFF.

A single count supports this clone. The rearrangement uses TRBV7-9 and TRBJ2-3; D gene uncertain. This CDR3 region has 12 residues. The V and J ends lost 5 bases and 5 bases respectively, with 8 bases between them. Germline CDR1 is SEHNR and CDR2 is FQNEAQ (reference sequence). The chain's CDR3 is CASSDQVDTQYF. The DNA of the CDR3 is TGTGCCAGCAGCGACCAGGTAGATACGCAGTATTTT. Drawing the rest from reference TRBV7-9 and TRBJ2-3, the complete variable domain is DTGVSQNPRHKITKRGQNVTFRCDPISEHNRLYWYRQTLGQGPEFLTYFQNEAQLEKSRLLSDRFSAERPKGSFSTLEIQRTEQGDSAMYLCASSDQVDTQYFGPGTRLTVL.

The chain joins TRBV5-1 to TRBJ2-5, with 7 bases matching TRBD2. This CDR3 contains 16 residues. Germline V gene lookup returns CDR1 SGHRS and CDR2 YFSETQ. Trimming cost V 2 bases and J 5 bases; bases outside gene matches: 12. The CDR3 here is CASSLYLEAGYETQYF. The CDR3 DNA is TGCGCCAGCAGCTTATACCTAGAAGCGGGATATGAGACCCAGTACTTC. The whole variable domain, remainder taken from reference TRBV5-1 and TRBJ2-5, is KAGVTQTPRYLIKTRGQQVTLSCSPISGHRSVSWYQQTPGQGLQFLFEYFSETQRNKGNFPGRFSGRQFSNSRSEMNVSTLELGDSALYLCASSLYLEAGYETQYFGPGTRLLVL.

The chain couples TRBV6-1 to TRBJ2-1; D may match TRBD1 or TRBD2 (5 bases each). Germline V gene data show CDR1 as MNHNS and CDR2 as SASEGT. V gave up 4 bases and J gave up 4 bases, with 20 bases separating them. The CDR3 has 17 amino acids. The chain's CDR3 is CASSGDRGPSTYNEQFF. The DNA of the CDR3 is TGTGCCAGCAGTGGAGATAGGGGACCTTCAACTTACAATGAGCAGTTCTTC.

In this sample, this clone turned up once. The gene calls are TRBV18 and TRBJ1-2, with 7 bases fitting TRBD1. J lost 8 bases, V lost 2 bases, and 8 bases had no gene match. CDR3 length: 14 residues. Per germline, CDR1 KGHSH and CDR2 LQKENI. CDR3 in DNA: TGTGCCAGCTCACCAGCCGACAGGGCTTCCGGCTACACCTTC. Translated: CASSPADRASGYTF.

CDR3 nucleotides: TGTGCCAGCAGCTTAGTAGGACAGGGCTCCAACTATGGCTACACCTTC. This sequence encodes CASSLVGQGSNYGYTF. J is TRBJ1-2 and V is TRBV7-2; 8 bases fit TRBD1. The CDR3 length is 16 residues. Germline assignment: CDR1 SGHTA and CDR2 FQGNSA. The J segment lost 2 bases and the V segment lost 1 base, leaving 6 bases of the junction unmatched.

A few counts support this clone. This sample includes further DNA sequences coding for the same CDR3. This chain uses TRBV13 with TRBJ2-1; tentative D call: TRBD2 (5 bases). The V gene's germline CDR1 is PRHDT and CDR2 FYEKMQ (reference sequence). Trimming stripped 2 bases from V and 0 bases from J, with 8 bases between. The CDR3 has 15 residues. The CDR3 nucleotides read TGTGCCAGCAGCTTACCGGGGAGCTCCTACAATGAGCAGTTCTTC. It is translated as CASSLPGSSYNEQFF.

At least ten counts were recorded for this clone. The chain links TRBV5-8 to TRBJ2-5; no clear D. The germline V and J ends were trimmed by 0 bases and 9 bases, with 3 bases remaining between them. The CDR3 length is 10 residues. The germline V gene has CDR1 SGHTS and CDR2 YDEGEE. Here the CDR3 reads CASSLVSQYF. CDR3 sequence (DNA): TGTGCCAGCAGCTTGGTCTCCCAGTACTTC.

This chain uses TRBV5-1 with TRBJ2-7; D not certain. CDR1 SGHRS and CDR2 YFSETQ come from the germline V gene. The CDR3 has 15 amino acids. The V gene lost 0 bases and the J gene lost 5 bases, with 15 bases spanning the gap. The CDR3 bases are TGCGCCAGCAGCTTGGGATCGCGGTCCGCCCACGAGCAGTACTTC. Encoded protein: CASSLGSRSAHEQYF.

This clone was recorded a few times. This chain connects TRBV7-3 to TRBJ2-5, with a weak D call TRBD2 (6 bases). The end of the DNA is better explained by TRBJ2-7, so the J call may be wrong. The CDR3 is 15 residues long. Germline lookup yields CDR1 SGHTA and CDR2 FQGTGA. The CDR3: CASSSQGGEAYEQYF. The CDR3 region has the DNA TGTGCCAGCAGCTCTCAAGGCGGGGAAGCCTACGAGCAGTACTTC.

The chain combines TRBV4-2 with TRBJ2-2; 10 bases fit TRBD2. This CDR3 has 17 amino acids. Germline-derived CDR1 and CDR2 are LGHNA and YNFKEQ. V gave up 0 bases and J gave up 6 bases; unmatched junction bases: 7. The CDR3 protein is CASSQESGLADAGELFF. The CDR3 bases are TGTGCCAGCAGCCAAGAGAGCGGACTAGCGGACGCCGGGGAGCTGTTTTTT.

This clone was picked up a small number of times. V is TRBV5-1 and J is TRBJ2-5, with a tentative D call TRBD1 (6 bases). Looked up from germline, CDR1 is SGHRS and CDR2 is YFSETQ. The V and J ends lost 4 bases and 2 bases respectively, with 12 bases between them. There are 14 residues in the CDR3. CDR3: CASSRVGAQETQYF. CDR3 in DNA: TGCGCCAGCAGCCGGGTGGGGGCACAAGAGACCCAGTACTTC.

In the case of this clone: Only one base separates this from a far larger clonotype, so it likely reflects a read error. The chain recombines TRBV15 with TRBJ2-7; 8 positions agree with TRBD1. CDR3 length equals 16 residues. Trimming took 5 bases from V and 7 from J; bases not matched to a gene: 16. Germline V CDR1 and CDR2: LNHNV, YYDKDF (reference sequence). CDR3 sequence: CATSPPDRGPPREQYF. In nucleotides, the CDR3 is TGTGCCACCAGCCCGCCCGACAGGGGCCCTCCGAGGGAGCAGTACTTC.

J is TRBJ2-5 and V is TRBV5-1, with 10 positions matching TRBD2. This CDR3 is built from 18 residues. The junction had 9 bases not matched to a gene; V was cut back by 0 bases and J by 1 base. Per the germline V gene, CDR1 is SGHRS and CDR2 is YFSETQ. The CDR3 is CASSLGHGSGRAQETQYF. For the CDR3, the DNA is TGCGCCAGCAGCTTGGGGCATGGGAGCGGGAGGGCCCAAGAGACCCAGTACTTC. Looking up the rest from reference TRBV5-1 and TRBJ2-5 gives the full variable domain: KAGVTQTPRYLIKTRGQQVTLSCSPISGHRSVSWYQQTPGQGLQFLFEYFSETQRNKGNFPGRFSGRQFSNSRSEMNVSTLELGDSALYLCASSLGHGSGRAQETQYFGPGTRLLVL.

V is TRBV28 and J is TRBJ1-2; D gene unclear. V was shortened by 3 bases and J by 8 bases, with 16 bases between the two germline ends. CDR1 is MDHEN, CDR2 SYDVKM, per germline. The CDR3 totals 14 residues. In nucleotides, the CDR3 is TGTGCCAGCAGTTTGGCCCGGGTGTCGGAGGGCTACACCTTC. The encoded protein is CASSLARVSEGYTF.

This chain links TRBV2 with TRBJ2-7; a possible D gene is TRBD1 (6 bases). The CDR3 spans 17 residues. V lost 1 base and J lost 3, with 19 bases in between. Germline V CDR1 and CDR2: SNHLY, FYNNEI. In DNA form, the CDR3 reads TGTGCCAGCAGTGAAGGATTGAGGGCAGGGGCAAGCTACGAGCAGTACTTC. Translating it yields CASSEGLRAGASYEQYF.

There are a few counts of this clone. The same CDR3 arises from other DNA sequences in this sample as well. This rearrangement joins TRBV27 to TRBJ1-5; D is uncertain. In germline, CDR1 is MNHEY, CDR2 SMNVEV (reference sequence). The CDR3 extends over 13 amino acids. V was clipped by 0 bases and J by 7 bases, with 7 bases between them. The DNA of the CDR3 is TGTGCCAGCAGTTTATCGGGCGGGCAGCCCCAGCATTTT. Protein product: CASSLSGGQPQHF.

Comments on this clone: Only one base separates this from a far larger clonotype, so it likely reflects a read error. Distinct nucleotide sequences in the sample also encode this CDR3. The chain joins TRBV29-1 to TRBJ1-1, with D perhaps matching TRBD1 (5 bases). The CDR3 runs 12 residues. Germline values: CDR1 SQVTM, CDR2 ANQGSEA. The DNA for the CDR3 is TGCAGCGTCGGACGGGGAGGGACTGAGGCTTTCTTT. Translation gives CSVGRGGTEAFF.

The CDR3 is CASSKGLAVLAYEQYF. The CDR3 nucleotides read TGTGCCAGCAGTAAAGGACTAGCGGTCCTTGCCTACGAGCAGTACTTC. The rearrangement joins TRBV27 to TRBJ2-7, with 10 positions matching TRBD2. This CDR3 is 16 amino acids long. After removal of 5 bases from V and 2 bases from J, the junction contained 9 bases not matched to a gene. Per germline, CDR1 MNHEY and CDR2 SMNVEV (reference sequence).

This clone has a single count. This sequence joins TRBV30 and TRBJ2-3; D possibly corresponds to TRBD2 (7 bases). This CDR3 has 13 amino acids. Germline V lookup: CDR1 GTSNPN, CDR2 SVGIG (reference sequence). V was cut by 4 bases and J by 4 bases, with 12 bases left in between. The CDR3 spells CAWTRGGPDTQYF. DNA of the CDR3: TGTGCCTGGACTAGGGGGGGCCCAGATACGCAGTATTTT.

This chain uses TRBV28 with TRBJ1-2; D is ambiguous. CDR1 is MDHEN, CDR2 SYDVKM, per germline. Between the trimmed V and J ends, which lost 5 bases and 8 bases, there was a span of 18 bases. This CDR3 has 14 amino acids. DNA of the CDR3: TGTGCCAGCAGTAGGGTCTCCAAGCCTCTGGGCTACACCTTC. Translated: CASSRVSKPLGYTF.

The V call is TRBV28, the J call TRBJ1-5; D uncertain. This CDR3 comprises 15 residues. Germline-derived CDR1 and CDR2 are MDHEN and SYDVKM. V was pared by 6 bases and J by 3 bases, with 15 bases between. The CDR3 DNA reads TGTGCCAGCAGGTCGCCCGCCCTATACAATCAGCCCCAGCATTTT. Its protein is CASRSPALYNQPQHF.

This clone appeared once. V gene TRBV25-1 combines with J gene TRBJ1-2, with D tentatively TRBD1 (5 bases). The CDR3 sequence is 14 residues long. Trimming cost V 4 bases and J 5 bases, with 14 bases left between them. Per the germline V gene, CDR1 is MGHDK and CDR2 is SYGVNS. The CDR3: CASSAGETAYGYTF. The CDR3 DNA follows: TGTGCCAGCAGTGCGGGGGAGACGGCGTATGGCTACACCTTC.

This clone has a handful of counts. This chain links TRBV6-1 with TRBJ1-2; D is unclear. CDR3 length: 14 amino acids. V lost 8 bases and J lost 4, with 17 bases in between. CDR1 and CDR2 (germline): MNHNS, SASEGT. The chain's CDR3 is CASGKGGYAYGYTF. The CDR3 DNA follows: TGTGCCAGCGGCAAAGGAGGGTACGCCTATGGCTACACCTTC.

The genes are TRBV27 and TRBJ1-5, with D possibly matching TRBD1 (5 bases). Trimming stripped 3 bases from V and 5 bases from J, with 8 bases between. This CDR3 comprises 13 residues. Germline V gene lookup returns CDR1 MNHEY and CDR2 SMNVEV (reference sequence). The CDR3 DNA reads as TGTGCCAGCAGTTTCAGGGTCTATCAGCCCCAGCATTTT. This encodes CASSFRVYQPQHF.

This rearrangement joins TRBV28 to TRBJ1-3; 9 bases line up with TRBD1. This CDR3 region has 15 residues. V dropped 6 bases and J dropped 0; count of bases not matched to a gene: 3. Germline V lookup: CDR1 MDHEN, CDR2 SYDVKM. For the CDR3, the DNA is TGTGCCAGCAGCACAGGGGGCATCTCTGGAAACACCATATATTTT. Protein product: CASSTGGISGNTIYF. Full variable domain (outside the CDR3, taken from reference TRBV28 and TRBJ1-3): DVKVTQSSRYLVKRTGEKVFLECVQDMDHENMFWYRQDPGLGLRLIYFSYDVKMKEKGDIPEGYSVSREKKERFSLILESASTNQTSMYLCASSTGGISGNTIYFGEGSWLTVV.

This clone was counted only a few times. The chain uses TRBV7-2 and TRBJ2-7; D remains ambiguous. Trimming pared 4 bases from V and 6 bases from J, leaving 19 bases between. Looked up from germline, CDR1 is SGHTA and CDR2 is FQGNSA. This CDR3 comprises 15 residues. CDR3 amino acids: CASSSQDLGGREQYF. For the CDR3, the DNA is TGTGCCAGCAGCTCCCAGGACCTGGGCGGACGCGAGCAGTACTTC.

This clone has more than one count but fewer than ten. The sample holds other DNA sequences that translate to the same CDR3. The chain uses TRBV25-1 and TRBJ2-4; D may be TRBD2 (6 bases). Germline V gives CDR1 MGHDK, CDR2 SYGVNS. The CDR3 sequence is 14 residues long. V gave up 4 bases and J gave up 0 bases, with 7 bases separating them. This CDR3 reads CASSGAGAKNIQYF. CDR3 nucleotides: TGTGCCAGCAGTGGAGCGGGAGCCAAAAACATTCAGTACTTC.

Only a few counts were recorded for this clone. The chain couples TRBV6-1 to TRBJ1-5; D is uncertain. V lost 6 bases and J lost 5, with 8 bases in between. The germline V gene encodes CDR1 MNHNS and CDR2 SASEGT. This CDR3 region has 12 residues. The chain's CDR3 is CASSPGDQPQHF. The CDR3 DNA reads TGTGCCAGCAGCCCCGGTGATCAGCCCCAGCATTTT.